This TCR beta chain was observed in a study of cytomegalovirus exposure and HLA in healthy donors. V gave up 2 bases and J gave up 4 bases, with 8 bases separating them. Germline CDR1 and CDR2: MNHEY and SMNVEV (reference sequence). This CDR3 is built from 13 residues. The PCR had 60 Vbeta and 13 Jbeta primers. The protocol was immunoSEQ multiplex PCR, while the TCRdb copy is restricted to in-frame clones and leaves out a portion. The sample records about 190,000 clones, around 84% being singletons. The rearrangement links TRBV27 to TRBJ2-5; no firm D call. The sequence was obtained from a man aged 35-49 years in good health and CMV-seropositive. Material: PBMCs. Here the CDR3 reads CASSLRLLETQYF. In DNA, the CDR3 is TGTGCCAGCAGTTTACGGTTACTAGAGACCCAGTACTTC.